The 29 T cell receptor beta chains below come from one sample, sequenced in a study of lymphopenia after photon versus proton radiotherapy (dated by TCRdb to about 2019). The method behind the library was the immunoSEQ multiplex PCR assay. TCRdb holds this immuneACCESS table with in-frame rearrangements only. Some clones are missing; in checked studies, unresolved V genes explain under half, and the rest has no known cause. This sample has 83,000 or so clones in its table, and around four fifths of those were observed once. The ten largest clonotypes hold about 1.3% of the sample. The sample consisted of peripheral blood, taken from a patient treated with proton-based radiotherapy. These receptors were obtained from a man aged 60 to 69 with pancreatic cancer.

This rearrangement joins TRBV5-6 to TRBJ2-1; tentatively, D is TRBD1 (6 bases). Germline loops: CDR1 SGHDT, CDR2 YYEEEE. With 0 bases removed from V and 5 bases from J, the gap between germline ends came to 15 bases. This CDR3 spans 16 amino acids. This CDR3 is CASSLVTGSGHNEQFF. Here the CDR3 DNA reads TGTGCCAGCAGCTTGGTTACAGGGTCGGGTCACAATGAGCAGTTCTTC.

Relative to its sample, this clone is medium-sized. The gene calls are TRBV4-1 and TRBJ2-3; no clear D. V lost 0 bases and J lost 8, with 12 bases in between. This CDR3 is 14 amino acids long. CDR1 and CDR2 from the germline V gene are MGHRA and YSYEKL. The CDR3 coding sequence is TGCGCCAGCAGCCAAGAAACCGGCTCTTTTACGCAGTATTTT. Its translation: CASSQETGSFTQYF.

The V call is TRBV28, the J call TRBJ2-1; 10 bases are a match to TRBD1. Trimming removed 6 bases from V and 8 bases from J; junction bases left unmatched: 10. The CDR3 covers 15 residues. Germline V gives CDR1 MDHEN, CDR2 SYDVKM. The CDR3 DNA reads TGTGCCAGCAGGGGGTCGGGACAGGGGTGGGATGAGCAGTTCTTC. It codes for CASRGSGQGWDEQFF. Together with reference TRBV28 and TRBJ2-1, the CDR3 gives the full variable domain: DVKVTQSSRYLVKRTGEKVFLECVQDMDHENMFWYRQDPGLGLRLIYFSYDVKMKEKGDIPEGYSVSREKKERFSLILESASTNQTSMYLCASRGSGQGWDEQFFGPGTRLTVL.

The V gene is TRBV5-6, the J gene TRBJ2-5; D gene ambiguous. The V end lost 5 bases, the J end lost 7 bases, and 15 bases lay between the germline ends. Germline V lookup: CDR1 SGHDT, CDR2 YYEEEE. The CDR3 sequence is 13 residues long. CDR3 coding DNA: TGTGCCAGCAGTGTGCCCGGAGCCCGGACCCAGTACTTC. This encodes CASSVPGARTQYF.

J is TRBJ2-7 and V is TRBV7-2; no clear D. Between the trimmed V and J ends, which lost 4 bases and 2 bases, there was a span of 15 bases. Germline V gene lookup returns CDR1 SGHTA and CDR2 FQGNSA. The CDR3 has 15 residues. The CDR3 DNA sequence: TGTGCCAGCAGCTCCGGACCGGCTCGCACCTACGAGCAGTACTTC. The encoded protein is CASSSGPARTYEQYF.

The chain combines TRBV28 with TRBJ1-4; D call uncertain. CDR1 is MDHEN, CDR2 SYDVKM, per germline. The ends were cut back, 1 base at V and 8 bases at J, with 11 bases in the middle. The CDR3 contains 14 residues. The chain's CDR3 is CASSLLGFEEKLFF. The CDR3 bases are TGTGCCAGCAGTTTATTAGGGTTTGAGGAAAAACTGTTTTTT.

The rearrangement joins TRBV30 to TRBJ2-1; possible D gene TRBD2, 6 bases. V was pared by 5 bases and J by 4 bases, with 15 bases between. The CDR3 is 14 amino acids. The V gene's germline CDR1 is GTSNPN and CDR2 SVGIG (reference sequence). CDR3 DNA sequence: TGTGCCTGGCATTTCCCCGGGGGATACAATGAGCAGTTCTTC. Its translation: CAWHFPGGYNEQFF.

The chain is built from TRBV19 and TRBJ1-2, with a possible D match to TRBD1 (6 bases). Between the trimmed V and J ends, which lost 4 bases and 7 bases, there was a span of 13 bases. Germline-derived CDR1 and CDR2 are LNHDA and SQIVND (reference sequence). The CDR3 loop spans 13 amino acids. CDR3 in amino acids: CASSTFTGPGYTF. The CDR3 coding sequence is TGTGCCAGTAGTACCTTTACAGGGCCTGGCTACACCTTC.

This chain links TRBV7-2 with TRBJ2-1; D is possibly TRBD1 (7 bases). Germline V gene data show CDR1 as SGHTA and CDR2 as FQGNSA. The germline V and J ends were trimmed by 2 bases and 8 bases, with 19 bases remaining between them. This CDR3 spans 16 amino acids. CDR3 sequence (DNA): TGTGCCAGCAGCTTAAGGGGGCTTGGAGGGGCAGATGAGCAGTTCTTC. Translated, it gives CASSLRGLGGADEQFF.

The rearrangement uses TRBV4-2 and TRBJ2-7; the match to TRBD2 covers 8 bases. Trimming took 0 bases from V and 3 from J; bases not matched to a gene: 7. Germline lookup yields CDR1 LGHNA and CDR2 YNFKEQ. There are 16 residues in the CDR3. CDR3 bases: TGTGCCAGCAGCCAAGATCTAAGCGGGAGTAACTACGAGCAGTACTTC. Amino acids: CASSQDLSGSNYEQYF.

The CDR3 is CASTIRGNTEAFF. The DNA for the CDR3 is TGTGCCAGCACTATCAGGGGGAACACTGAAGCTTTCTTT. The chain couples TRBV6-1 to TRBJ1-1; possibly TRBD1 for D (6 bases). Germline assignment: CDR1 MNHNS and CDR2 SASEGT. V lost 7 bases to trimming and J lost 1 base, with 10 bases between them. CDR3 length: 13 residues.

This clone was seen a single time. The chain has TRBV5-1 and TRBJ2-3; D is ambiguous. Germline V CDR1 and CDR2: SGHRS, YFSETQ. V lost 2 bases to trimming and J lost 4 bases, with 5 bases between them. The CDR3 has 12 amino acids. The CDR3 DNA is TGCGCCAGCAGCTTCCCAGCAGATACGCAGTATTTT. Translated, it gives CASSFPADTQYF.

J is TRBJ1-2 and V is TRBV4-1; tentatively, D is TRBD1 (6 bases). Germline V CDR1 and CDR2: MGHRA, YSYEKL. There are 14 residues in the CDR3. Trimming removed 3 bases from V and 2 bases from J, with 10 bases in between. The CDR3 here is CASSQDSLNYGYTF. For the CDR3, the DNA is TGCGCCAGCAGCCAGGACAGCTTAAACTATGGCTACACCTTC.

The V gene is TRBV5-4, the J gene TRBJ2-5; a weak D match, TRBD1 (8 bases). The V and J ends lost 4 bases and 1 base respectively, with 14 bases between them. Looked up from germline, CDR1 is SGHNT and CDR2 is YYREEE (reference sequence). The length of the CDR3 is 15 residues. The CDR3 loop is CASSTGGGPQETQYF. Written as DNA, the CDR3 is TGTGCCAGCAGCACAGGGGGGGGACCCCAAGAGACCCAGTACTTC. The whole variable domain, filled in from reference TRBV5-4 and TRBJ2-5, reads ETGVTQSPTHLIKTRGQQVTLRCSSQSGHNTVSWYQQALGQGPQFIFQYYREEENGRGNFPPRFSGLQFPNYSSELNVNALELDDSALYLCASSTGGGPQETQYFGPGTRLLVL.

This clone was observed a single time. The V call is TRBV19, the J call TRBJ2-5; possibly TRBD1 or TRBD2 for D (5 bases each). The V gene's germline CDR1 is LNHDA and CDR2 SQIVND (reference sequence). The CDR3 spans 15 residues. V lost 5 bases, J lost 4 bases, and 17 bases lay in between. CDR3 residues: CASSPLGTPPETQYF. In nucleotides, the CDR3 is TGTGCCAGTAGTCCGCTCGGGACGCCCCCAGAGACCCAGTACTTC.

V usage is TRBV18 and J usage is TRBJ2-4, with 7 positions matching TRBD1. The junction had 5 bases not matched to a gene; V was cut back by 0 bases and J by 3 bases. The CDR3 has 16 residues. Germline lookup yields CDR1 KGHSH and CDR2 LQKENI. CDR3 sequence: CASSPPAQGFKNIQYF. In nucleotides, the CDR3 is TGTGCCAGCTCACCACCGGCACAGGGGTTCAAAAACATTCAGTACTTC.

V and J are TRBV28 and TRBJ1-5; D is unclear. The V gene's germline CDR1 is MDHEN and CDR2 SYDVKM. This CDR3 region has 12 residues. The ends were cut back, 5 bases at V and 4 bases at J, with 6 bases in the middle. The CDR3 region is CASSRNNQPQHF. CDR3 coding DNA: TGTGCCAGCAGTAGAAATAATCAGCCCCAGCATTTT.

The chain uses TRBV19 and TRBJ2-6; D perhaps matches TRBD1 (6 bases). Per the germline V gene, CDR1 is LNHDA and CDR2 is SQIVND (reference sequence). The CDR3 length is 16 residues. V was cut by 4 bases and J by 1 base, with 11 bases left in between. CDR3 amino acids: CASSRGTGSGANVLTF. The DNA for the CDR3 is TGTGCCAGTAGTAGGGGTACAGGGTCTGGGGCCAACGTCCTGACTTTC.

The gene calls are TRBV28 and TRBJ2-7, with a weak D call TRBD1 (5 bases). The CDR3 totals 15 residues. With 0 bases removed from V and 2 bases from J, the gap between germline ends came to 11 bases. CDR1 is MDHEN, CDR2 SYDVKM, per germline. Here the CDR3 reads CASSLWLDSTYEQYF. The CDR3 coding sequence is TGTGCCAGCAGTTTATGGCTAGACAGTACCTACGAGCAGTACTTC.

This clone was counted between two and nine times. The chain combines TRBV19 with TRBJ2-6; 9 bases line up with TRBD2. Germline loops: CDR1 LNHDA, CDR2 SQIVND (reference sequence). The trim removed 7 bases at V and 13 bases at J, leaving 14 bases unmatched. The CDR3 sequence is 15 residues long. The CDR3 sequence is CASTGRLAGSGVLTF. In nucleotides, the CDR3 is TGTGCCAGTACAGGTCGGCTAGCGGGGTCCGGGGTCCTGACTTTC. Based on the CDR3 plus reference TRBV19 and TRBJ2-6, the full variable domain is DGGITQSPKYLFRKEGQNVTLSCEQNLNHDAMYWYRQDPGQGLRLIYYSQIVNDFQKGDIAEGYSVSREKKESFPLTVTSAQKNPTAFYLCASTGRLAGSGVLTFGAGSRLTVL.

The chain employs TRBV25-1 and TRBJ2-6; D not certain. V dropped 1 base and J dropped 2 bases, with 6 bases sitting between them. This CDR3 contains 15 residues. Germline loops: CDR1 MGHDK, CDR2 SYGVNS. The CDR3 DNA follows: TGTGCCAGCAGTGAATTGGCAGCTGGGGCCAACGTCCTGACTTTC. This translates into CASSELAAGANVLTF.

CDR3 residues: CATWDYPRTQYF. CDR3 DNA: TGTGCCACCTGGGACTACCCTCGTACCCAGTACTTC. The gene calls are TRBV6-1 and TRBJ2-5, with 7 bases that match TRBD2. V trimming: 10 bases; J trimming: 8 bases; junction bases outside the gene matches: 10. Germline V lookup: CDR1 MNHNS, CDR2 SASEGT. This CDR3 spans 12 amino acids.

J is TRBJ2-7 and V is TRBV15; TRBD2 matches at 11 bases. The junction had 4 bases not matched to a gene; V was cut back by 3 bases and J by 0 bases. This CDR3 comprises 16 residues. Germline V gene sequence: CDR1 LNHNV, CDR2 YYDKDF (reference sequence). The CDR3, as DNA: TGTGCCACCAGCAGCCCCGGGACTAGCGGCTCCTACGAGCAGTACTTC. Translating gives CATSSPGTSGSYEQYF.

This clone was found once. DNA for the CDR3: TGTGCCAGCAGCCCCTCTGGGTGGGGTGCGGACAATGAGCAGTTCTTC. This encodes CASSPSGWGADNEQFF. The V gene is TRBV4-2, the J gene TRBJ2-1; no definite D call. There are 16 residues in the CDR3. Germline CDR1 LGHNA, CDR2 YNFKEQ. Trimming took off 4 bases at V and 5 bases at J, with 18 bases between the two ends.

This clone occurred a few times. The chain links TRBV10-1 to TRBJ2-7; D is unclear. The CDR3 contains 14 residues. Germline V gene data show CDR1 as WNHNN and CDR2 as SYGVQD (reference sequence). Trimming cost V 0 bases and J 0 bases, with 6 bases left between them. The CDR3 protein is CASSESLDSYEQYF. CDR3 nucleotide sequence: TGCGCCAGCAGTGAGTCGCTGGACTCCTACGAGCAGTACTTC.

The chain is built from TRBV4-2 and TRBJ2-1; D unclear. Germline lookup yields CDR1 LGHNA and CDR2 YNFKEQ. This CDR3 has 15 amino acids. V lost 0 bases, J lost 5 bases, and 11 bases lay in between. The CDR3 loop reads CASSQDMGSNNEQFF. The CDR3 DNA follows: TGTGCCAGCAGCCAAGATATGGGTTCAAACAATGAGCAGTTCTTC.

V is TRBV28 and J is TRBJ2-7, with 11 bases fitting TRBD2. There are 14 residues in the CDR3. Per the germline V gene, CDR1 is MDHEN and CDR2 is SYDVKM. J gave up 2 bases and V 8 bases, and 5 bases lay outside the gene matches. CDR3 sequence: CASQASGRPYEQYF. The CDR3 DNA sequence: TGTGCCAGCCAGGCTAGCGGGAGGCCCTACGAGCAGTACTTC.

The count of this clone is one. The chain employs TRBV7-2 and TRBJ2-7; no clear D gene. CDR3 length: 15 residues. Per the germline V gene, CDR1 is SGHTA and CDR2 is FQGNSA. V lost 5 bases to trimming and J lost 0 bases, with 14 bases between them. CDR3 loop: CASSPERVSSYEQYF. The CDR3 nucleotides read TGTGCCAGCAGCCCTGAAAGGGTTAGCTCCTACGAGCAGTACTTC.

A single count supports this clone. The chain recombines TRBV9 with TRBJ1-6; a weak D match, TRBD1 (5 bases). The CDR3 loop spans 15 amino acids. V was pared by 2 bases and J by 7 bases, with 13 bases between. The V gene's germline CDR1 is SGDLS and CDR2 YYNGEE. The CDR3 DNA follows: TGTGCCAGCAGCGTTACAGGAGACTGGAATTCACCCCTCCACTTT. Its translation: CASSVTGDWNSPLHF.